This TCR beta chain was captured in a study of CD8+CD57+ T cells in acquired aplastic anemia. Study-level findings and limits: In CD8+ cells, Simpson's diversity showed no significant difference between patients and controls.

Profiling that covered TCR beta VDJ and CDR3 relied on genomic DNA as its template. Via MiXCR, TCRdb re-called the reads, giving one row per CDR3 protein. This sample has about 160,000 distinct CDR3 sequences, with about 50% found just once. In patients chosen for sequencing, flow cytometry had shown CD8+CD57+ cell expansion. As a group, the patients uniformly had severe acquired aplastic anemia. CDR3 length equals 14 residues. Trimming stripped 7 bases from V and 10 bases from J, with 17 bases between. Germline values: CDR1 LNHDA, CDR2 SQIVND (reference sequence). Comment on this clonotype: The antigen remains undetermined.

The sample taken for sequencing was sorted CD4+, CD8+, or CD8+CD57+ T cells (not recorded which) from PBMCs. The receptor was derived from a human donor with aplastic anemia. The V gene is TRBV19, the J gene TRBJ1-6; tentatively, D is TRBD1 (5 bases). The CDR3 protein is CASKPEERDSPLHF. CDR3 nucleotide sequence: TGTGCCAGTAAGCCGGAGGAAAGGGACTCACCCCTCCACTTT.